The source of this T cell receptor (beta chain) is a study of T-cell memory formation after mild COVID-19 (TCRdb year 2021). Context from the whole study: TCR sequence clusters from the two donors were largely donor specific. In two donors, T-cell clones that expanded and contracted after mild COVID-19 were tracked by sequencing TCRalpha and TCRbeta repertoires over time. Two young, previously healthy adult volunteers, one female and one male, were included in the cohort.

PBMCs were isolated by Ficoll-Paque density gradient centrifugation. Study-level results and caveats: Whether the second-wave clones peaking on day 37 were SARS-CoV-2 specific was not confirmed. Some responding clones were detected in pre-infection memory, suggesting pre-existing cross-reactive memory T cells joined the SARS-CoV-2 response. The study covered only a couple of mild cases, and larger cohorts including severe cases with pre-infection samples were considered necessary. Contracting CD4+ clones were located mainly in the CM and EM memory subsets, whereas CD8+ clones were found to be enriched in EMRA. Clones contracting from day 15 to 85 had balanced CD4/CD8 phenotypes, while a second wave expanding from day 15 to 37 was biased towards CD4+.

This clonotype was seen a few times. Its target antigen remains unknown. The sample holds no much larger clone one base away, and base qualities are not on file. The CDR3 covers 13 residues, taking in both the cysteine and the phenylalanine. Kept here is only the CDR3 DNA, which spans 39 bases and is read in frame from base 1. V loses 3 bases, J loses 5 bases, and the germline ends lie 11 bases apart. Reading the germline V gene gives CDR1 MNHEY and CDR2 SVGAGI. Sequencing used an Illumina NovaSeq 6000. cDNA libraries for TCRalpha and TCRbeta were prepared by 5'RACE using constant-segment primers, with sample barcodes and unique molecular identifiers added. Trizol reagent was used to extract RNA from every sample. The libraries were amplified in two PCR steps, and the second step added a second sample barcode and Illumina TruSeq adapters. Sequencing of libraries was performed on an Illumina NovaSeq with 2 x 150 bp paired-end reads. For the original study's pipeline: Reads were demultiplexed and collapsed into UMI-guided consensus sequences with migec v1.2.7. Using mixcr v2.1.11, the UMI consensuses were aligned to TRA and TRB V and J templates and assembled into clonotypes. Clonotypes were classified as expanded or contracted when called significant by both edgeR and NoisET, with noise models trained on biological replicates. edgeR calls used a false discovery rate-adjusted p below 0.01 and a log2 fold-change threshold of 1. PCA with hierarchical clustering of max-normalized trajectories of the 1000 most abundant clonotypes was used as exploratory dynamics analysis. Each responding clone was given a CD4 or CD8 phenotype based on the CD4+ and CD8+ repertoires, which had been sequenced separately. TCRdb passed the public sequencing reads through fastp at Q25 and MiXCR, retaining productive beta sequences. Every entry covers one CDR3 protein and lists the most common genes and DNA from its rows. TCRdb's processing, not the study's, gives the V and J calls here. This sample has 500,000 to 650,000 distinct CDR3 sequences in its table, and about 22% of those were observed once. The top ten constitute 7% to 9% of the sample.

Recombination connected TRBV6-5 to TRBJ2-7; a tentative D match to TRBD1 spans 6 bases. The material sequenced was PBMCs or a T cell subset sorted from them (not recorded which). This receptor was taken from an adult woman who had mild COVID-19 (a few samples of this study predate the infection). The sample titles of this study are shuffled in the database, so cell type and time point are left out; the donor was told from shared clones. The DNA is as follows: TGTGCCAGCAGTTATTTCAGGGGCAACGAGCAGTACTTC. It translates as CASSYFRGNEQYF.